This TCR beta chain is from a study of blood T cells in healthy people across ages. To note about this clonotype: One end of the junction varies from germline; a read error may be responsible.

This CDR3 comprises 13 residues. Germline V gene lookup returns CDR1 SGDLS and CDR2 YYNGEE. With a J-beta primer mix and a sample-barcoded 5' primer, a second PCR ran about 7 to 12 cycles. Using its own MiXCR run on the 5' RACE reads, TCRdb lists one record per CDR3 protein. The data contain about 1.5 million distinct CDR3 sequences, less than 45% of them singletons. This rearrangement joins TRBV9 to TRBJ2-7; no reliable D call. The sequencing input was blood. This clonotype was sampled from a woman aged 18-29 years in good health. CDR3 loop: CTSSVEDGNEQYF. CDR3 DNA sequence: TGTACCAGCAGCGTAGAAGACGGCAATGAGCAGTACTTC.